The 27 T cell receptor beta chains presented below share a single source sample, sequenced in a study of T-cell memory formation after mild COVID-19. TCRdb analysed the 5' RACE reads with MiXCR anew, one entry per CDR3 protein. The sample holds hundreds of thousands of distinct CDR3 sequences, roughly 20% seen once. Sequencing was carried out using PBMCs or a T cell subset sorted from them (not recorded which). The receptor set was obtained from an adult woman who had mild COVID-19 (a few samples of this study predate the infection). Cell type and time point are not known.

This clonotype was seen many times. The chain's CDR3 is CASSSGLGSDTQYF. In DNA form, the CDR3 reads TGTGCCAGCAGCTCCGGACTAGGTTCAGATACGCAGTATTTT. V is TRBV7-3 and J is TRBJ2-3, with 7 bases aligning to TRBD2. The J segment lost 4 bases and the V segment lost 4 bases, leaving 5 bases of the junction unmatched. The germline V gene has CDR1 SGHTA and CDR2 FQGTGA. The CDR3 covers 14 residues.

Only a few counts were recorded for this clonotype. This rearrangement joins TRBV7-9 to TRBJ2-7, with D tentatively TRBD1 (5 bases). CDR1 is SEHNR, CDR2 FQNEAQ, per germline (reference sequence). The V gene lost 1 base and the J gene lost 3 bases, with 10 bases spanning the gap. This CDR3 has 14 residues. CDR3 residues: CASSLVQEHYEQYF. The CDR3 DNA reads TGTGCCAGCAGCTTAGTACAGGAGCACTACGAGCAGTACTTC.

This clonotype appeared a single time. J is TRBJ2-3 and V is TRBV20-1; possibly TRBD1 or TRBD2 for D (5 bases each). V dropped 2 bases and J dropped 2 bases, with 11 bases sitting between them. The CDR3 spans 14 residues. Germline lookup yields CDR1 DFQATT and CDR2 SNEGSKA (reference sequence). The CDR3 DNA follows: TGCAGTGCTAGAATAGGGACCACCACAGATACGCAGTATTTT. Its translation: CSARIGTTTDTQYF.

The CDR3 loop is CASSWGDSPNSPLHF. The CDR3, as DNA: TGTGCCAGCAGCTGGGGGGACAGTCCTAACTCACCCCTCCACTTT. V gene TRBV7-9 combines with J gene TRBJ1-6; 7 nucleotides match TRBD1. The germline V gene has CDR1 SEHNR and CDR2 FQNEAQ (reference sequence). J was trimmed by 10 bases and V by 4 bases; bases with no gene match: 10. The CDR3 length is 15 residues.

The rearrangement uses TRBV3-1 and TRBJ2-3; 14 nucleotides line up with TRBD2. This CDR3 is built from 21 residues. In germline, CDR1 is LGHDT, CDR2 YNNKEL (reference sequence). With 0 bases clipped from V and 3 bases from J, the junction kept 14 bases outside the gene matches. The CDR3 DNA reads as TGTGCCAGCAGCCAAGAATTGGAGACTAGCGGGAGGGCCTTCGTGACAGATACGCAGTATTTT. Its translation is CASSQELETSGRAFVTDTQYF.

This clonotype was detected only a few times. The chain employs TRBV9 and TRBJ2-5, with D possibly matching TRBD2 (5 bases). Germline V lookup: CDR1 SGDLS, CDR2 YYNGEE. Trimming pared 0 bases from V and 4 bases from J, leaving 7 bases between. This CDR3 comprises 13 residues. In DNA form, the CDR3 reads TGTGCCAGCAGCGTAGATAGCGTAGAGACCCAGTACTTC. Amino acids: CASSVDSVETQYF.

This chain links TRBV6-6 with TRBJ1-1; D remains ambiguous. The CDR3 spans 13 residues. Germline CDR1 MNHNY, CDR2 SVGAGI (reference sequence). Trimming shortened V by 2 bases and J by 1 base, and 5 bases separated the two germline ends. The CDR3 coding sequence is TGTGCCAGCAGTTACGCAGCGAACACTGAAGCTTTCTTT. This sequence encodes CASSYAANTEAFF.

This clonotype was counted between two and nine times. The chain employs TRBV4-3 and TRBJ1-6; D ambiguous. V lost 3 bases, J lost 5 bases, and 11 bases lay in between. This CDR3 region has 15 residues. Germline CDR1 is LGHNA and CDR2 is YSLEER. In nucleotides, the CDR3 is TGCGCCAGCAGCCAGTCCGTGGGGAATAATTCACCCCTCCACTTT. It yields the protein CASSQSVGNNSPLHF.

This clonotype was recorded once. V usage is TRBV6-4 and J usage is TRBJ1-2; 9 nucleotides agree with TRBD1. Germline CDR1 is MRHNA and CDR2 is SNTAGT. The CDR3 spans 19 residues. V shed 7 bases and J 3 bases; nucleotides not matched to a gene: 21. CDR3 DNA sequence: TGTGCCAGCATCGGGTCTTTAGAGGACAGGGGTCGATCGGACTATGGCTACACCTTC. Its translation: CASIGSLEDRGRSDYGYTF.

The chain employs TRBV4-1 and TRBJ1-2; D might be TRBD1 (6 bases). With 1 base removed from V and 0 bases from J, the gap between germline ends came to 15 bases. Germline V gene data show CDR1 as MGHRA and CDR2 as YSYEKL. CDR3 length: 17 amino acids. CDR3 region: CASSQVAGAPTNYGYTF. The CDR3 region has the DNA TGCGCCAGCAGCCAAGTGGCAGGGGCTCCAACTAACTATGGCTACACCTTC.

The J gene is TRBJ2-7, the V gene TRBV6-5; 12 bases are shared with TRBD2. In germline, CDR1 is MNHEY, CDR2 SVGAGI. The CDR3 contains 13 residues. The J segment lost 5 bases and the V segment lost 8 bases, leaving 4 bases of the junction unmatched. The chain's CDR3 is CASRASGRDEQYF. The CDR3, as DNA: TGTGCCAGCCGGGCTAGCGGGAGGGACGAGCAGTACTTC.

This clonotype was recorded a few times. The chain carries TRBV2 and TRBJ2-2, with 7 positions matching TRBD2. The CDR3 has 15 residues. CDR1 SNHLY and CDR2 FYNNEI come from the germline V gene. V gave up 6 bases and J gave up 4 bases; unmatched junction bases: 8. The CDR3 DNA sequence: TGTGCCAGCAGCGAACGGTGGGAGGGCACCGGGGAGCTGTTTTTT. Translated: CASSERWEGTGELFF.

In this sample, this clonotype turned up many times. The CDR3 region has the DNA TGTGCCATCAGTGAGTCAACAGGAACAGGGGGGGCTTTCTTT. Encoded protein: CAISESTGTGGAFF. The chain employs TRBV10-3 and TRBJ1-1, with 8 nucleotides matching TRBD1. V shed 0 bases, J shed 11 bases, and the junction held 8 bases outside the gene matches. Germline V gene sequence: CDR1 ENHRY, CDR2 SYGVKD. This CDR3 has 14 residues.

The chain has TRBV7-9 and TRBJ2-7; no definite D call. V gave up 3 bases and J gave up 3 bases, with 12 bases separating them. Germline lookup yields CDR1 SEHNR and CDR2 FQNEAQ (reference sequence). The CDR3 is made up of 14 amino acids. The CDR3 region has the DNA TGTGCCAGCAGCTTCTCTGGGGAAATCTACGAGCAGTACTTC. Encoded protein: CASSFSGEIYEQYF.

The chain recombines TRBV4-2 with TRBJ2-1, with D possibly called TRBD1 or TRBD2 (5 bases each). The CDR3 has 13 residues. In germline, CDR1 is LGHNA, CDR2 YNFKEQ. The germline V and J ends were trimmed by 1 base and 13 bases, with 14 bases remaining between them. The CDR3 coding sequence is TGTGCCAGCAGCCAAGTAGACGGGGCTGCTCAGTTCTTC. It yields the protein CASSQVDGAAQFF.

This clonotype was recorded a few times. J is TRBJ1-4 and V is TRBV5-1; no reliable D call. Trimming removed 4 bases at V and 1 base at J, with 11 bases between. Germline loops: CDR1 SGHRS, CDR2 YFSETQ. The CDR3 loop spans 15 amino acids. CDR3 sequence: CASSGSGLTNEKLFF. The CDR3 DNA sequence: TGCGCCAGCAGCGGGTCAGGCCTAACTAATGAAAAACTGTTTTTT.

This clonotype was seen more than once but under ten times. The rearrangement joins TRBV19 to TRBJ1-1; D gene unclear. The CDR3 consists of 16 residues. From germline, CDR1 is LNHDA and CDR2 SQIVND (reference sequence). Between the trimmed V and J ends, which lost 5 bases and 1 base, there was a span of 17 bases. The CDR3 DNA reads TGTGCCAGTAGTCCCTATCACCCCTGGGGGAACACTGAAGCTTTCTTT. This sequence encodes CASSPYHPWGNTEAFF.

This chain uses TRBV6-6 with TRBJ2-7; possibly TRBD1 or TRBD2 for D (5 bases each). The CDR3 contains 16 residues. V lost 3 bases and J lost 2, with 17 bases in between. From germline, CDR1 is MNHNY and CDR2 SVGAGI (reference sequence). This CDR3 reads CASSYARGPGTYEQYF. In DNA form, the CDR3 reads TGTGCCAGCAGTTATGCCCGAGGGCCAGGGACCTACGAGCAGTACTTC.

This chain uses TRBV9 with TRBJ1-5; D call uncertain. This CDR3 has 13 amino acids. The V gene's germline CDR1 is SGDLS and CDR2 YYNGEE. Deletions cut 1 base from V and 5 bases from J, with 7 bases between. The CDR3 DNA reads TGTGCCAGCAGCGTACGTGGGGATCAGCCCCAGCATTTT. This encodes CASSVRGDQPQHF. Full variable domain (rest looked up from reference TRBV9 and TRBJ1-5): DSGVTQTPKHLITATGQRVTLRCSPRSGDLSVYWYQQSLDQGLQFLIQYYNGEERAKGNILERFSAQQFPDLHSELNLSSLELGDSALYFCASSVRGDQPQHFGDGTRLSIL.

This clonotype appeared a few times. V usage is TRBV7-9 and J usage is TRBJ2-3, with D perhaps TRBD1 (6 bases). This CDR3 is 14 amino acids long. From germline, CDR1 is SEHNR and CDR2 FQNEAQ (reference sequence). V was pared by 5 bases and J by 4 bases, with 13 bases between. The CDR3 sequence: CASSPWTASDTQYF. The CDR3 bases are TGTGCCAGCAGCCCCTGGACAGCCTCAGATACGCAGTATTTT. The whole variable domain, remainder taken from reference TRBV7-9 and TRBJ2-3, is DTGVSQNPRHKITKRGQNVTFRCDPISEHNRLYWYRQTLGQGPEFLTYFQNEAQLEKSRLLSDRFSAERPKGSFSTLEIQRTEQGDSAMYLCASSPWTASDTQYFGPGTRLTVL.

The gene calls are TRBV5-5 and TRBJ1-6, with unresolved D. The CDR3 sequence is 16 residues long. CDR1 is SGHKS and CDR2 is YYEKEE in the germline V gene (reference sequence). Deletions cut 4 bases from V and 0 bases from J, with 11 bases between. The CDR3 reads CASSHNPDSYNSPLHF. The CDR3 coding sequence is TGTGCCAGCAGCCACAACCCAGACTCCTATAATTCACCCCTCCACTTT. Full variable domain (outside the CDR3, taken from reference TRBV5-5 and TRBJ1-6): DAGVTQSPTHLIKTRGQQVTLRCSPISGHKSVSWYQQVLGQGPQFIFQYYEKEERGRGNFPDRFSARQFPNYSSELNVNALLLGDSALYLCASSHNPDSYNSPLHFGNGTRLTVT.

This clonotype was seen a few times. This chain joins TRBV7-8 and TRBJ2-7; D is uncertain. There are 14 residues in the CDR3. Between the trimmed V and J ends, which lost 1 base and 4 bases, there was a span of 11 bases. Germline lookup yields CDR1 SGHVS and CDR2 FQNEAQ. The chain's CDR3 is CASSLDMERYEQYF. The CDR3 region has the DNA TGTGCCAGCAGCTTAGATATGGAGAGATACGAGCAGTACTTC.

This clonotype was seen more than once but under ten times. The gene calls are TRBV5-4 and TRBJ2-7; D might be TRBD2 (7 bases). Germline assignment: CDR1 SGHNT and CDR2 YYREEE (reference sequence). Trimming took 2 bases from V and 2 from J, leaving 20 bases between them. There are 17 residues in the CDR3. As DNA, the CDR3 is TGTGCCAGCAGCTTCGAAGGGCGGGGGCTAATTACCTACGAGCAGTACTTC. Translated, it gives CASSFEGRGLITYEQYF.

The rearrangement uses TRBV9 and TRBJ1-1, with D possibly matching TRBD1 (6 bases). V lost 4 bases, J lost 1 base, and 11 bases lay in between. The CDR3 has 14 amino acids. Germline assignment: CDR1 SGDLS and CDR2 YYNGEE. The CDR3 DNA reads as TGTGCCAGCAGCAAGCCGACAGGGAACACTGAAGCTTTCTTT. It specifies CASSKPTGNTEAFF. The full variable domain, with the rest looked up from reference TRBV9 and TRBJ1-1, is DSGVTQTPKHLITATGQRVTLRCSPRSGDLSVYWYQQSLDQGLQFLIQYYNGEERAKGNILERFSAQQFPDLHSELNLSSLELGDSALYFCASSKPTGNTEAFFGQGTRLTVV.

This clonotype was detected only a few times. This sequence joins TRBV28 and TRBJ1-2, with 9 bases identical to TRBD1. CDR3 length equals 16 residues. The V gene end was trimmed by 6 bases and the J gene end by 3 bases; junction bases not matched to a gene: 11. Germline assignment: CDR1 MDHEN and CDR2 SYDVKM. For the CDR3, the DNA is TGTGCCAGCAGGAGAACTCGACAGGGGGGGTACTATGGCTACACCTTC. Its protein product is CASRRTRQGGYYGYTF.

The chain employs TRBV20-1 and TRBJ2-7; 7 nucleotides match TRBD2. Germline CDR1 reads DFQATT; CDR2 reads SNEGSKA (reference sequence). The CDR3 loop spans 13 amino acids. J gave up 7 bases and V 2 bases, and 8 bases lay outside the gene matches. CDR3 bases: TGCAGTGCTAGATTCTCGGGGGGAAGGGAGCAGTACTTC. It yields the protein CSARFSGGREQYF.

This chain joins TRBV5-6 and TRBJ2-2; tentatively, D is TRBD2 (6 bases). The ends were cut back, 1 base at V and 7 bases at J, with 11 bases in the middle. Germline CDR1 reads SGHDT; CDR2 reads YYEEEE. The CDR3 sequence is 14 residues long. In DNA form, the CDR3 reads TGTGCCAGCAGCTTGTTACGGGGGAGCGGGGAGCTGTTTTTT. The encoded protein is CASSLLRGSGELFF.